The sequence of this T cell receptor (beta chain) was determined in a study of cytomegalovirus exposure and HLA in healthy donors. On this clone: The antigen remains undetermined.

V was trimmed by 1 base and J by 2 bases, leaving 9 bases between them. The CDR3 runs to 15 residues. Germline values: CDR1 LNHDA, CDR2 SQIVND (reference sequence). The PCR had 60 Vbeta and 13 Jbeta primers. The protocol was immunoSEQ multiplex PCR, while the TCRdb copy is restricted to in-frame clones and leaves out a portion. The sample shows some 130,000 clones, roughly 71% of them seen only once. Study-level points and caveats: For most TCR sequences rarity was the rule, although some public TCRs occurred in many donors. Most of the CMV-associated TCR beta chains (in a later analysis) appeared to be HLA-restricted.

The chain recombines TRBV19 with TRBJ1-5; D gene uncertain. Input material: PBMCs. The sequence derives from a woman aged 40 to 50 in good health and CMV-seronegative. The CDR3 nucleotides read TGTGCCAGTAGTATAGGCCTAATCGGCAATCAGCCCCAGCATTTT. Encoded protein: CASSIGLIGNQPQHF.